A single sample is the source of the 13 T cell receptor beta chains below, sequenced in a study of cytomegalovirus exposure and HLA in healthy donors. The PCR used 60 Vbeta and 13 Jbeta primers. The method was immunoSEQ multiplex PCR; TCRdb's version includes in-frame clones alone and lacks a portion of them. Here the sample spans about 59,000 clones, about 79% being singletons. Sample: PBMCs. These receptors all come from a man aged 40-49 years in good health and CMV-seronegative.

This chain links TRBV4-3 with TRBJ2-1; D unclear. The CDR3 totals 13 residues. The V gene lost 2 bases and the J gene lost 3 bases, with 5 bases spanning the gap. The germline V gene has CDR1 LGHNA and CDR2 YSLEER. This CDR3 is CASSQSFYNEQFF. CDR3 DNA: TGCGCCAGCAGCCAAAGCTTCTACAATGAGCAGTTCTTC.

This sequence joins TRBV28 and TRBJ1-5, with 8 bases fitting TRBD1. Germline loops: CDR1 MDHEN, CDR2 SYDVKM. After removal of 5 bases from V and 4 bases from J, the junction contained 10 bases not matched to a gene. The CDR3 covers 16 residues. CDR3 residues: CASSPSGQGRNQPQHF. The CDR3 DNA reads as TGTGCCAGCAGTCCATCCGGACAGGGAAGGAATCAGCCCCAGCATTTT. Full variable domain (rest looked up from reference TRBV28 and TRBJ1-5): DVKVTQSSRYLVKRTGEKVFLECVQDMDHENMFWYRQDPGLGLRLIYFSYDVKMKEKGDIPEGYSVSREKKERFSLILESASTNQTSMYLCASSPSGQGRNQPQHFGDGTRLSIL.

The J gene is TRBJ2-6, the V gene TRBV2, with D possibly TRBD1 on 5 matching bases. The CDR3 is 14 residues long. V dropped 5 bases and J dropped 3 bases, with 8 bases sitting between them. Germline V lookup: CDR1 SNHLY, CDR2 FYNNEI. CDR3 nucleotides: TGTGCCAGCAGTCAGGGTAATGGGGCCAACGTCCTGACTTTC. It is translated as CASSQGNGANVLTF.

This chain joins TRBV19 and TRBJ1-1; D remains unclear. The ends were cut back, 11 bases at V and 5 bases at J, with 24 bases in the middle. Germline loops: CDR1 LNHDA, CDR2 SQIVND (reference sequence). The CDR3 is 15 residues long. Written as DNA, the CDR3 is TGTGCCGCCCTTAGAGGTTTTGGAGGGCAGACTGAAGCTTTCTTT. It encodes CAALRGFGGQTEAFF.

The chain links TRBV19 to TRBJ1-2; no definite D call. V lost 5 bases and J 7 bases, leaving 20 bases between the germline ends. Germline values: CDR1 LNHDA, CDR2 SQIVND (reference sequence). The CDR3 runs 15 residues. CDR3 nucleotide sequence: TGTGCCAGTAGTCCCCCCGGGGAAGGGAGGAGTGGCTACACCTTC. This sequence encodes CASSPPGEGRSGYTF. Full variable domain (rest looked up from reference TRBV19 and TRBJ1-2): DGGITQSPKYLFRKEGQNVTLSCEQNLNHDAMYWYRQDPGQGLRLIYYSQIVNDFQKGDIAEGYSVSREKKESFPLTVTSAQKNPTAFYLCASSPPGEGRSGYTFGSGTRLTVV.

The CDR3 sequence is CASNPQGTNTEAFF. The CDR3 region has the DNA TGCGCCAGCAATCCACAGGGAACAAACACTGAAGCTTTCTTT. The chain is built from TRBV5-1 and TRBJ1-1; D might be TRBD1 (6 bases). Trimming took off 6 bases at V and 2 bases at J, with 14 bases between the two ends. The CDR3 covers 14 residues. Germline CDR1 SGHRS, CDR2 YFSETQ.

This chain uses TRBV4-1 with TRBJ1-3; D ambiguous. Trimming removed 4 bases from V and 0 bases from J, with 10 bases in between. The CDR3 is 15 residues long. Germline V CDR1 and CDR2: MGHRA, YSYEKL. The CDR3 sequence: CASSREVSSGNTIYF. DNA for the CDR3: TGCGCCAGCAGCCGTGAAGTGAGCTCTGGAAACACCATATATTTT.

The J gene is TRBJ2-1, the V gene TRBV4-3; weak D call: TRBD2 (7 bases). V was cut by 2 bases and J by 7 bases, with 15 bases left in between. The CDR3 length is 15 residues. CDR1 is LGHNA, CDR2 YSLEER, per germline. CDR3 residues: CASSQIVRGGNEQFF. CDR3 bases: TGCGCCAGCAGCCAAATAGTCAGGGGAGGGAATGAGCAGTTCTTC.

The chain combines TRBV19 with TRBJ2-2, with TRBD2 matching over 10 bases. V was clipped by 5 bases and J by 7 bases; unmatched bases: 7. The germline CDR1 and CDR2 sequences are LNHDA and SQIVND (reference sequence). This CDR3 comprises 15 residues. CDR3 in DNA: TGTGCCAGTAGTTCAGCGGGGGGGCCGTTCGGGGAGCTGTTTTTT. This gives the protein CASSSAGGPFGELFF. Using reference TRBV19 and TRBJ2-2 for the parts outside the CDR3, the full variable domain is DGGITQSPKYLFRKEGQNVTLSCEQNLNHDAMYWYRQDPGQGLRLIYYSQIVNDFQKGDIAEGYSVSREKKESFPLTVTSAQKNPTAFYLCASSSAGGPFGELFFGEGSRLTVL.

This clone was seen a handful of times. This chain uses TRBV5-4 with TRBJ1-1; D remains ambiguous. The germline gives CDR1 SGHNT, CDR2 YYREEE (reference sequence). The V end was cut by 4 bases, the J end by 0 bases, with 13 bases between. This CDR3 contains 15 residues. CDR3 coding DNA: TGTGCCAGCAGCCCCCGTTCGGGAATGAACACTGAAGCTTTCTTT. It translates to CASSPRSGMNTEAFF.

The chain employs TRBV4-1 and TRBJ1-6; D is unresolved. The V and J ends lost 3 bases and 4 bases respectively, with 13 bases between them. The CDR3 covers 16 residues. CDR1 and CDR2 (germline): MGHRA, YSYEKL. The CDR3 DNA sequence: TGCGCCAGCAGCCAGCAACCGAGGGCTTATAATTCACCCCTCCACTTT. It specifies CASSQQPRAYNSPLHF.

The chain links TRBV28 to TRBJ2-1; perhaps TRBD2 as D (5 bases). Trimming removed 6 bases from V and 4 bases from J, with 10 bases in between. CDR1 and CDR2 (germline): MDHEN, SYDVKM. The CDR3 is made up of 13 amino acids. The CDR3, as DNA: TGTGCCAGCAGGCGATCGGGATACAATGAGCAGTTCTTC. Its translation: CASRRSGYNEQFF.

This clone was detected only a few times. The chain uses TRBV5-5 and TRBJ2-1; weak D call: TRBD2 (5 bases). The length of the CDR3 is 16 residues. The V and J ends lost 2 bases and 0 bases respectively, with 12 bases between them. Germline V CDR1 and CDR2: SGHKS, YYEKEE (reference sequence). CDR3 in amino acids: CASSLAPTSSYNEQFF. The CDR3 DNA reads as TGTGCCAGCAGCTTAGCTCCAACTAGCTCCTACAATGAGCAGTTCTTC.